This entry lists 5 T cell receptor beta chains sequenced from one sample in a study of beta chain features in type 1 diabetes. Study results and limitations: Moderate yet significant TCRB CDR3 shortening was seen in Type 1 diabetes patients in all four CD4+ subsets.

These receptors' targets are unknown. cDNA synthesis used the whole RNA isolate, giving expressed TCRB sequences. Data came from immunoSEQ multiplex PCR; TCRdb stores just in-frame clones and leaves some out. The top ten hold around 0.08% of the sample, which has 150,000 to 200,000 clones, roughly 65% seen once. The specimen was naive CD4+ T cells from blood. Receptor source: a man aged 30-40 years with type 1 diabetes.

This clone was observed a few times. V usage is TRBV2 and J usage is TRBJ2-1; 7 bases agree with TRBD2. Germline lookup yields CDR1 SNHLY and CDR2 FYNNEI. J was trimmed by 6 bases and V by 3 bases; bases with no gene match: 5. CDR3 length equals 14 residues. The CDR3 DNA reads TGTGCCAGCAGTGAGACTAGCTTTGGCAATGAGCAGTTCTTC. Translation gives CASSETSFGNEQFF. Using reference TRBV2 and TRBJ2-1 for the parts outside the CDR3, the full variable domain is EPEVTQTPSHQVTQMGQEVILRCVPISNHLYFYWYRQILGQKVEFLVSFYNNEISEKSEIFDDQFSVERPDGSNFTLKIRSTKLEDSAMYFCASSETSFGNEQFFGPGTRLTVL.

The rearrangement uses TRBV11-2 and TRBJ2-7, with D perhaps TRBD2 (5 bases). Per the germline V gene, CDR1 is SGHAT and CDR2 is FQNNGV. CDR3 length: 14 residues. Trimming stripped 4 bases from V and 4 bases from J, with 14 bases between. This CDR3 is CASSSSVRTYEQYF. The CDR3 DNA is TGTGCCAGCAGCTCTAGTGTCAGGACTTACGAGCAGTACTTC.

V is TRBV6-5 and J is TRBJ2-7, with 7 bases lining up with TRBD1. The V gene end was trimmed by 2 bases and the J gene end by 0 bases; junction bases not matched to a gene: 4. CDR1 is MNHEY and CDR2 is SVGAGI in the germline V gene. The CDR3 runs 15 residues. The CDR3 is CASSYLGQPSYEQYF. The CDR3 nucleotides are TGTGCCAGCAGTTACCTGGGACAGCCCTCCTACGAGCAGTACTTC.

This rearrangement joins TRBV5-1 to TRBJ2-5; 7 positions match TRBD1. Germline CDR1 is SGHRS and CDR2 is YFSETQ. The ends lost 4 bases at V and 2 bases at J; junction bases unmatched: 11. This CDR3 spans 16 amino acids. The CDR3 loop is CASSGSTGTVQETQYF. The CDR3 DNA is TGCGCCAGCAGCGGATCTACCGGGACAGTTCAAGAGACCCAGTACTTC. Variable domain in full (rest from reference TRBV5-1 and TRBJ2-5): KAGVTQTPRYLIKTRGQQVTLSCSPISGHRSVSWYQQTPGQGLQFLFEYFSETQRNKGNFPGRFSGRQFSNSRSEMNVSTLELGDSALYLCASSGSTGTVQETQYFGPGTRLLVL.

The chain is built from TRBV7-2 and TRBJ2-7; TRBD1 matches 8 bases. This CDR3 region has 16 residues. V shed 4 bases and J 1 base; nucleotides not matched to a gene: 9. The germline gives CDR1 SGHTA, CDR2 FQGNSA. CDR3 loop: CASSYPQGVGSYEQYF. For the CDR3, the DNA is TGTGCCAGCAGCTACCCACAGGGGGTCGGATCCTACGAGCAGTACTTC.